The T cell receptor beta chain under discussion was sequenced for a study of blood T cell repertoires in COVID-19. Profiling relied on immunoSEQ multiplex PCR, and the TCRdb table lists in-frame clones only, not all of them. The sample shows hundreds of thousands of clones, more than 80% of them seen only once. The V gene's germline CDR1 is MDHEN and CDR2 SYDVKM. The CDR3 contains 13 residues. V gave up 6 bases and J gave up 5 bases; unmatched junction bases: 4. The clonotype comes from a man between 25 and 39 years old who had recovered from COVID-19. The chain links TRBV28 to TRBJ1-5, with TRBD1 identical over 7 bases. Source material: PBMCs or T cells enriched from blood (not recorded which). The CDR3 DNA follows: TGTGCCAGCAGAACCGACAGGGATCAGCCCCAGCATTTT. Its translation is CASRTDRDQPQHF.